This T cell receptor beta chain was sequenced in a study of CD8 T cells in Susac syndrome. The germline V gene has CDR1 SGHDN and CDR2 FVKESK. This CDR3 spans 16 amino acids. V was clipped by 1 base and J by 4 bases; unmatched bases: 9. It was with random hexamers that 0.5 to 1 ug RNA was reverse transcribed. Amplification of TCR beta CDR3 by immunoSEQ multiplex PCR spanned 54 Vbeta and 13 Jbeta. A single record per CDR3 protein comes from TCRdb applying MiXCR to the immunoSEQ multiplex PCR reads. The sample shows around 270,000 distinct CDR3 sequences, about 88% of them seen only once. Specimen: CD8+ T cells from PBMCs. V is TRBV14 and J is TRBJ2-5, with 7 bases identical to TRBD1. The receptor was derived from a human donor with multiple sclerosis. The CDR3 here is CASSQGTPGGRETQYF. The DNA for the CDR3 is TGTGCCAGCAGCCAAGGGACCCCAGGGGGTAGAGAGACCCAGTACTTC.